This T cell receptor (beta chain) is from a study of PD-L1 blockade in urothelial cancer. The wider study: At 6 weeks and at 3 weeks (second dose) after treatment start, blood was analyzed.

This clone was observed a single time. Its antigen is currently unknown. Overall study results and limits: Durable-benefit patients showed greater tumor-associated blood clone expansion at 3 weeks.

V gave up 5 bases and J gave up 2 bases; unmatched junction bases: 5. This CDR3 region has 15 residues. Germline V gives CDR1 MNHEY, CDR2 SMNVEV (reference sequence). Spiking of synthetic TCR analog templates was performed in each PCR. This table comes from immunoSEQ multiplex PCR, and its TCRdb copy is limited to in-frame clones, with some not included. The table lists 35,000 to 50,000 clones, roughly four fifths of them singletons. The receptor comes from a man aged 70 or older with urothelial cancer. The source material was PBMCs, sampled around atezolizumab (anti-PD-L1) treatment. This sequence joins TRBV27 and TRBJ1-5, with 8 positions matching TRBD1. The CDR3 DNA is TGTGCCAGCAGTCAGGGGGCGCATGGCAATCAGCCCCAGCATTTT. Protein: CASSQGAHGNQPQHF.